The text below deals with one TCR beta chain. Antigen: not known. The data are from a study of vaccination effects on CD4 cells after COVID-19. Assay: immunoSEQ multiplex PCR; the TCRdb copy retains only in-frame clones and omits some. The data hold around 79,000 clones, with 78% observed a single time. CDR1 SGHTA and CDR2 FQGNSA come from the germline V gene. The V gene lost 1 base and the J gene lost 2 bases, with 7 bases spanning the gap. The CDR3 is 14 amino acids. Sequencing in the ViraFEST assay came after antigen-specific CD4+ T cells had been expanded with viral peptide pools, which were used to stimulate PBMC. Researchers isolated CD4+ T cells once less than 13 days of culture had elapsed. Vaccinated participants had no history of SARS-CoV-2 infection and tested negative for nucleocapsid antibodies. It was on days 3 and 7 that half the medium was replaced with IL-2 medium.

The chain combines TRBV7-2 with TRBJ2-3; D ambiguous. The clonotype comes from a human donor who received a COVID-19 vaccine. This sample comprised CD4+ T cells from PBMCs cultured with SARS-CoV-2 spike peptides, obtained before COVID-19 vaccination. Here the CDR3 reads CASSLGWSTDTQYF. The CDR3 nucleotides are TGTGCCAGCAGCTTAGGGTGGTCCACAGATACGCAGTATTTT.